Sequencing of this T cell receptor (beta chain) was carried out in a study of cytomegalovirus exposure and HLA in healthy donors. Study background: Around four fifths of approximately 400 genotyped donors fell in the Caucasian-associated ancestry cluster.

PCR amplification relied on 60 Vbeta primers (plus 13 Jbeta primers). Libraries were prepared by immunoSEQ multiplex PCR; TCRdb keeps only in-frame clonotypes and omits some of them. The data hold 200,000 or so clones, with 75% to 90% observed a single time. This CDR3 has 15 amino acids. Germline CDR1 SGHAT, CDR2 FQDESV (reference sequence). J lost 6 bases, V lost 2 bases, and 8 bases had no gene match. This TCR derives from a man aged 25 to 45 in good health and CMV-seronegative. The chain employs TRBV11-1 and TRBJ2-7; the match to TRBD2 covers 9 bases. Sample: PBMCs. The CDR3 here is CASSLKGGAGGEQYF. CDR3 in DNA: TGTGCCAGCAGCTTAAAGGGGGGAGCGGGAGGCGAGCAGTACTTC. The full variable domain, with the rest looked up from reference TRBV11-1 and TRBJ2-7, is EAEVAQSPRYKITEKSQAVAFWCDPISGHATLYWYRQILGQGPELLVQFQDESVVDDSQLPKDRFSAERLKGVDSTLKIQPAELGDSAMYLCASSLKGGAGGEQYFGPGTRLTVT.